Below, one T cell receptor (beta chain) is given with its context. The sample comes from a study of blood T cells in healthy people across ages. The CDR3 spans 14 residues. Trimming pared 1 base from V and 5 bases from J, leaving 9 bases between. In germline, CDR1 is MNHEY, CDR2 SVGEGT. The authors ran a second PCR of about 6 to 11 cycles using a sample-barcoded 5' primer and a J-beta primer mix. TCRdb ran MiXCR on the 5' RACE reads and lists one entry per CDR3 protein. The sample lists fewer than 1,000,000 distinct CDR3 sequences; roughly 44% were seen once. The V call is TRBV6-2 or TRBV6-3, the J call TRBJ1-5; no reliable D call. This clonotype was obtained from a man in his 60s in good health. The sample taken for sequencing was blood. The CDR3: CASSYYSVDQPQHF. CDR3 DNA sequence: TGTGCCAGCAGTTACTACAGCGTCGATCAGCCCCAGCATTTT.